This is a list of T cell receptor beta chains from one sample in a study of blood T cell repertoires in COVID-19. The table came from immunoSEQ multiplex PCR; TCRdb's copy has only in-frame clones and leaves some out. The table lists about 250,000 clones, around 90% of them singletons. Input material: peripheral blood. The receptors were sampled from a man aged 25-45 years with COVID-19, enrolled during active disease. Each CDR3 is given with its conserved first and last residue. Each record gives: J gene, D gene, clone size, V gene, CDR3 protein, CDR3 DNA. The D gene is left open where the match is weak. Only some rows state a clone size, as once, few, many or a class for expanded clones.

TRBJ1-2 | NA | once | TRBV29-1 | CSVLSATGLGYGYTF | TGCAGCGTTCTTAGCGCCACAGGGCTAGGCTATGGCTACACCTTC
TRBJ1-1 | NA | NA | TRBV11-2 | CASSLEGRSFF | TGTGCCAGCAGCTTAGAGGGGAGATCTTTCTTT
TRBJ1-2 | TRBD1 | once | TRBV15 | CATSRDQAQGAGYTF | TGTGCCACCAGCAGAGATCAGGCTCAGGGGGCTGGCTACACCTTC
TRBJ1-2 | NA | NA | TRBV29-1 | CSVVGGDQGANYGYTF | TGCAGCGTTGTGGGGGGGGATCAGGGAGCTAACTATGGCTACACCTTC
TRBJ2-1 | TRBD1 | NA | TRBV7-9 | CASSLRGLGEQFF | TGTGCCAGCAGCCTCAGGGGGTTAGGGGAGCAGTTCTTC
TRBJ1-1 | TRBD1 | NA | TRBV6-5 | CASRTGGATEAFF | TGTGCCAGCAGGACAGGGGGTGCCACTGAAGCTTTCTTT
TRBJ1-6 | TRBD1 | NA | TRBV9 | CASRAPGTGNNSPLHF | TGTGCCAGCAGGGCCCCCGGGACAGGGAATAATTCACCCCTCCACTTT
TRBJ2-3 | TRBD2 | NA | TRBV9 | CASSVLTSGADTQYF | TGTGCCAGCAGCGTCCTAACTAGCGGGGCAGATACGCAGTATTTT
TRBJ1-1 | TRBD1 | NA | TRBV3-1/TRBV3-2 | CASSQDPGQGGTEAFF | TGTGCCAGCAGCCAAGATCCGGGACAGGGGGGCACTGAAGCTTTCTTT
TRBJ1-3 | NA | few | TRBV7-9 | CASSPNRVMGNTIYF | TGTGCCAGCAGCCCGAACAGGGTTATGGGAAACACCATATATTTT
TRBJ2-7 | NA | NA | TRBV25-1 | CASSAGGYEQYF | TGTGCCAGCAGTGCTGGCGGATACGAGCAGTACTTC
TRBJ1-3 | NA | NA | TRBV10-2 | CASKEQVSGNTIYF | TGCGCCAGCAAGGAACAGGTCTCTGGAAACACCATATATTTT
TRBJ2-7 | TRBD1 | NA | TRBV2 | CASRGDRVREQYF | TGTGCCAGCAGGGGGGACAGGGTCAGGGAGCAGTACTTC
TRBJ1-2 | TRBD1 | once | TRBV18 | CASSPPRDSPVYGYTF | TGTGCCAGCTCACCACCGCGGGACAGCCCCGTCTATGGCTACACCTTC